This T cell receptor beta chain was sequenced in a study of blood T cell repertoires in COVID-19. Data came from immunoSEQ multiplex PCR; TCRdb stores just in-frame clones and leaves some out. The data hold 100,000 or so clones, with approximately 92% observed a single time. This CDR3 has 13 amino acids. From germline, CDR1 is MNHEY and CDR2 SVGAGI. V shed 8 bases, J shed 9 bases, and the junction held 7 bases outside the gene matches. The sequence was collected from a man between 18 and 29 years old with acute or convalescent COVID-19. Sequencing was carried out using peripheral blood. The J gene is TRBJ2-1, the V gene TRBV6-5; 10 bases match TRBD1. The CDR3 bases are TGTGCCAGCCCTCCCTGGACAGGGGGTGAGCAGTTCTTC. As protein: CASPPWTGGEQFF.